Included here is one T cell receptor beta chain sequence, with context. Its matching antigen is unknown. This record belongs to a study of T cell responses to AZD1222 COVID-19 vaccine. Overall study results and limits: Only a handful of AZD1222 recipients, five to seven in all, had baseline seropositivity.

The V end was cut by 8 bases, the J end by 3 bases, with 10 bases between. The CDR3 is 12 residues long. Germline CDR1 is ENHRY and CDR2 is SYGVKD. Sequencing used immunoSEQ multiplex PCR; TCRdb keeps in-frame clones, though not all of them. The sample has approximately 200,000 clones, 75% to 90% seen once. Sequenced material: peripheral blood, taken on day 0 of MenACWY control vaccination. The chain couples TRBV10-3 to TRBJ1-2; D not resolved. The sequence came from an adult in good health. CDR3 DNA: TGTGCCATCCGAGGGCAGGACTATGGCTACACCTTC. Amino acid sequence: CAIRGQDYGYTF.